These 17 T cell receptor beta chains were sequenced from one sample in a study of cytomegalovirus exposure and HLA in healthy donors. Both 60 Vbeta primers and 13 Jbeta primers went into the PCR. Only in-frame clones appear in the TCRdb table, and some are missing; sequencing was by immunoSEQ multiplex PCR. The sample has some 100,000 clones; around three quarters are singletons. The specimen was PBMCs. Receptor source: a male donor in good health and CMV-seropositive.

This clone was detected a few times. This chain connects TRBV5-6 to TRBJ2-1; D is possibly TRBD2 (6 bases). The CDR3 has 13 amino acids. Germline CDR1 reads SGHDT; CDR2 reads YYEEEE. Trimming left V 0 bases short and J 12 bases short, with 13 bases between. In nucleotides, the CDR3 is TGTGCCAGCAGCTTGGGGGACTCGGGGACGCAGTTCTTC. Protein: CASSLGDSGTQFF.

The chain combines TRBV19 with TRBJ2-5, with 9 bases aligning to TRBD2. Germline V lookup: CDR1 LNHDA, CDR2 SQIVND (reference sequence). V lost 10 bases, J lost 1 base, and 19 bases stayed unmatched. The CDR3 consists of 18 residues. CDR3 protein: CATTNSGGPLQPQETQYF. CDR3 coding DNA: TGTGCCACTACCAATAGCGGGGGCCCTCTACAACCCCAAGAGACCCAGTACTTC.

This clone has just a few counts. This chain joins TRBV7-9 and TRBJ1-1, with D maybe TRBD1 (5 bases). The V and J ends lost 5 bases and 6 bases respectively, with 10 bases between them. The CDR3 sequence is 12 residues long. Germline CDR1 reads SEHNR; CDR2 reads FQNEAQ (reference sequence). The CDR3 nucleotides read TGTGCCAGCAGCCTTACAGGCTCTGAAGCTTTCTTT. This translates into CASSLTGSEAFF.

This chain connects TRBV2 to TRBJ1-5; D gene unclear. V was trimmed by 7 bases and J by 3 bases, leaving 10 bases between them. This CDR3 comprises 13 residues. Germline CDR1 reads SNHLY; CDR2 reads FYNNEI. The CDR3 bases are TGTGCCAGCAAGAAGGAGGTCAATCAGCCCCAGCATTTT. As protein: CASKKEVNQPQHF.

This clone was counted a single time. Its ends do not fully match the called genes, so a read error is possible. The CDR3, as DNA: TGTTCCAGCAGTACAGACAGGAACACTGAAGCTTTCTTT. Protein sequence: CSSSTDRNTEAFF. The chain employs TRBV7-9 and TRBJ1-1, with a possible D match to TRBD1 (5 bases). This CDR3 region has 13 residues. Per the germline V gene, CDR1 is SEHNR and CDR2 is FQNEAQ (reference sequence).

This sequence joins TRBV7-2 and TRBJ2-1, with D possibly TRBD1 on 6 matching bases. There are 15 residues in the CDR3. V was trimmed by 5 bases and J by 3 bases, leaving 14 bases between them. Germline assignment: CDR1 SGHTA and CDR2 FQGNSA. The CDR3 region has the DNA TGTGCCAGCAGCATACAGGGTATGGGCTACAATGAGCAGTTCTTC. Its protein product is CASSIQGMGYNEQFF.

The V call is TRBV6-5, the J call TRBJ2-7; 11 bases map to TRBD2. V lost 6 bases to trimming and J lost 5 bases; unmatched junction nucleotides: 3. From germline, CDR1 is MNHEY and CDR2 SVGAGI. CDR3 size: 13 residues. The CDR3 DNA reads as TGTGCCAGCAGAACTAGCGGGGGCAACGAGCAGTACTTC. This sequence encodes CASRTSGGNEQYF.

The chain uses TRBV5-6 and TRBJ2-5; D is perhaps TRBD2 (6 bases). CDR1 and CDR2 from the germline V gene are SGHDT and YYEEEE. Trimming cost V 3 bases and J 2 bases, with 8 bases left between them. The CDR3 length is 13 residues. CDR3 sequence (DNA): TGTGCCAGCAGCTCGGGGGTACAAGAGACCCAGTACTTC. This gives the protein CASSSGVQETQYF.

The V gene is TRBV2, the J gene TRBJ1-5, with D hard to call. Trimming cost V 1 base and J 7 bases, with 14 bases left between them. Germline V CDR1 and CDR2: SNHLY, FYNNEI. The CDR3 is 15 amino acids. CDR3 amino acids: CASSEVGVGRQPQHF. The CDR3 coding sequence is TGTGCCAGCAGTGAAGTAGGAGTGGGGAGGCAGCCCCAGCATTTT.

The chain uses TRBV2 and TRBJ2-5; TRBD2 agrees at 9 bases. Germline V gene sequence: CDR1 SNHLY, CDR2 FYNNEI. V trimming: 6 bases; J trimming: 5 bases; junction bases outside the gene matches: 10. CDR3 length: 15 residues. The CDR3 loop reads CASSTPAGGEETQYF. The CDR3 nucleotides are TGTGCCAGCAGCACCCCAGCGGGGGGCGAGGAGACCCAGTACTTC.

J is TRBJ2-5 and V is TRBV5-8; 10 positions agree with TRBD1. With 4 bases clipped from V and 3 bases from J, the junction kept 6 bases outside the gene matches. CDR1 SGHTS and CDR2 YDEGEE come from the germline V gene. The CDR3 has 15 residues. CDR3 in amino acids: CASSLPGQGKETQYF. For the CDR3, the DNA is TGTGCCAGCAGCCTACCGGGACAGGGGAAAGAGACCCAGTACTTC.

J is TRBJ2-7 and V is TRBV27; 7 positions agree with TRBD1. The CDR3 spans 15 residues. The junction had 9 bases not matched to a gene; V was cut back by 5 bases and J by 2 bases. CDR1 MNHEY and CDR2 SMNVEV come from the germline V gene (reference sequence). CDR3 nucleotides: TGTGCCAGCAGTCCCCAGACAGGGAATCCCTACGAGCAGTACTTC. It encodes CASSPQTGNPYEQYF.

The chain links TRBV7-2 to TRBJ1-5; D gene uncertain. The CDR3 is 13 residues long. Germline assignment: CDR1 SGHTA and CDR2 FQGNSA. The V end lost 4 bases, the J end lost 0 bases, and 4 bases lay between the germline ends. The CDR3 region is CASSSYSNQPQHF. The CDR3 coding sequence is TGTGCCAGCAGCTCTTATAGCAATCAGCCCCAGCATTTT.

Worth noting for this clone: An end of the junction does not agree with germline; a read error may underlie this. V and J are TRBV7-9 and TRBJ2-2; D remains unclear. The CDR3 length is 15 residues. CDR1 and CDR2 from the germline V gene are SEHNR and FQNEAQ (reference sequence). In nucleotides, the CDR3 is TGTTCCAGCAGCTCAAGATCCAGGCCGACCGGGGAGCTGTTTTTT. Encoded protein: CSSSSRSRPTGELFF.

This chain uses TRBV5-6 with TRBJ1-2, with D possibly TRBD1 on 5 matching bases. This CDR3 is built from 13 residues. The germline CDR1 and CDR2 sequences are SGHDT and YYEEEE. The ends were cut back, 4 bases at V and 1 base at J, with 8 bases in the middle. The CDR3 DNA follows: TGTGCCAGCAGCCCGGGGGGTAACTATGGCTACACCTTC. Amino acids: CASSPGGNYGYTF.

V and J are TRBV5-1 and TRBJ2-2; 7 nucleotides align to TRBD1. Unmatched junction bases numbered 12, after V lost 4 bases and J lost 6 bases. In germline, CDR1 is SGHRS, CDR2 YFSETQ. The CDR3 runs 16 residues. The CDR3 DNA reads TGCGCCAGCAGCGCGAAAAGGGGGCAGGGATCCGGGGAGCTGTTTTTT. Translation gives CASSAKRGQGSGELFF.

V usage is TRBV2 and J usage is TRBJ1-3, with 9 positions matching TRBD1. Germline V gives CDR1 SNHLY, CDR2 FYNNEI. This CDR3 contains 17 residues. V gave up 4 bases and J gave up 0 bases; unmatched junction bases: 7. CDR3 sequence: CASSVQGALLSGNTIYF. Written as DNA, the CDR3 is TGTGCCAGCAGTGTACAGGGGGCCCTCCTCTCTGGAAACACCATATATTTT.